Listed below are T cell receptor beta chains from one sample, sequenced in a study of blood T cell repertoires in COVID-19. Method: immunoSEQ multiplex PCR; TCRdb's copy keeps in-frame clones and lacks some. The sample shows around 150,000 clones, 80% to 90% of them seen only once. Material for sequencing was peripheral blood. Every receptor here comes from a woman aged 60 to 75 with active COVID-19. Each CDR3 is given with its conserved first and last residue. The D gene is left open where the match is weak. Rows give clone size only sometimes, using once, few, many, or a class for an expanded clone.

V gene,J gene,clone size,D gene,CDR3 DNA,CDR3 protein
TRBV7-9,TRBJ2-5,-,TRBD1,TGTGCCAGCAGTTTTCCAATCGGGACAGACCAAGAGACCCAGTACTTC,CASSFPIGTDQETQYF
TRBV28,TRBJ1-1,-,-,TGTGCCAGCAGCACCACCGGGGGTGCGGGAGGACACACTGAAGCTTTCTTT,CASSTTGGAGGHTEAFF
TRBV10-3,TRBJ1-5,-,TRBD1,TGTGCCATCAGTGAGTGGGGACAGGGGGTTGGACAGCCCCAGCATTTT,CAISEWGQGVGQPQHF
TRBV30,TRBJ2-3,-,TRBD2,TGTGCCTGGAGTGGACTAGCGGAAAGCACAGATACGCAGTATTTT,CAWSGLAESTDTQYF
TRBV6-2/TRBV6-3,TRBJ2-4,-,TRBD1,TGTGCCAGCAGTTCCTGGGGGACAGGAAAAAACATTCAGTACTTC,CASSSWGTGKNIQYF
TRBV11-3,TRBJ2-3,once,TRBD1,TGTGCCAGCAGCCTCGGGACAGGCGTTAGCACAGATACGCAGTATTTT,CASSLGTGVSTDTQYF
TRBV28,TRBJ2-1,-,TRBD2,TGTGCCAGCAGTGCTAGCGGCAATGAGCAGTTCTTC,CASSASGNEQFF
TRBV6-6,TRBJ1-4,-,-,TGTGCCAGCGTGCTAGGACAGCATGAAAAACTGTTTTTT,CASVLGQHEKLFF
TRBV5-4,TRBJ2-3,-,-,TGTGCCAGCAGCCGCGAGGCCAACATGGATACGCAGTATTTT,CASSREANMDTQYF
TRBV2,TRBJ2-4,-,TRBD1,TGTGCCAGCATCAGACAGGGTTTAGCCAAAAACATTCAGTACTTC,CASIRQGLAKNIQYF
TRBV14,TRBJ1-1,-,-,TGTGCCAGCAGCCAAGTCGCTGAAGCTTTCTTT,CASSQVAEAFF
TRBV27,TRBJ2-2,-,-,TGTGCCAGCAGTTTAGGGCAGGTGACGGCCGGGGAGCTGTTTTTT,CASSLGQVTAGELFF
TRBV28,TRBJ2-3,-,-,TGTGCCAGCAGTTTTACCCCTTGGGGGGGGGCTCGTAGCACAGATACGCAGTATTTT,CASSFTPWGGARSTDTQYF
TRBV10-2,TRBJ2-1,-,TRBD2,TGCGCCAGCAGTGGCGGGAGGGGGTACAATGAGCAGTTCTTC,CASSGGRGYNEQFF
TRBV9,TRBJ2-5,-,TRBD1,TGTGCCAGCAGCGGAAGAGGGACAGGGTACCAAGAGACCCAGTACTTC,CASSGRGTGYQETQYF
TRBV7-9,TRBJ2-3,-,TRBD2,TGTGCCAGCAGCTCCATAGCGGGAATTAGCACAGATACGCAGTATTTT,CASSSIAGISTDTQYF
TRBV12-3/TRBV12-4,TRBJ1-3,-,-,TGTGCCAGCAGAGGGAGCTCTGGAAACACCATATATTTT,CASRGSSGNTIYF
TRBV27,TRBJ2-4,-,TRBD2,TGTGCCAGCAGACTCCGGACTAGCGGGAAAAACATTCAGTACTTC,CASRLRTSGKNIQYF
TRBV7-8,TRBJ2-5,-,TRBD2,TGTGCCAGCAGCCCTATTAGCGGGGGACTTTACTTC,CASSPISGGLYF
TRBV12-3/TRBV12-4,TRBJ1-6,few,TRBD1,TGTGCCAGCAGACAGACAGGGGATTCACCCCTCCACTTT,CASRQTGDSPLHF